This TCR beta chain stems from a study of T cells after posttransplantation cyclophosphamide. Study-level findings and limits: Recipient CMV seropositivity and CMV reactivation strongly tracked TRB clonality.

Measured with immunoSEQ multiplex PCR; TCRdb has only the in-frame clones, and not every one. This repertoire shows tens of thousands of clones, about 97% found once; its top ten account for less than 0.15%. Germline V gives CDR1 LNHDA, CDR2 SQIVND (reference sequence). The ends were cut back, 5 bases at V and 3 bases at J, with 11 bases in the middle. The CDR3 is 13 residues long. Cells defined as naive were viable CD3+CD4+ or CD3+CD8+ and CCR7+CD45RA+CD45RO-CD95-CD27+CD28+. A word on this clone: Its antigen is unidentified.

The sequence was collected from a man aged 50 to 60 in good health, CMV-negative, and a related stem cell transplant donor. The chain employs TRBV19 and TRBJ2-7; possibly TRBD1 for D (6 bases). What was sequenced was naive CD4+ T cells sorted from PBMCs. The CDR3 here is CASSRTADYEQYF. CDR3 DNA: TGTGCCAGTAGTCGGACAGCCGACTACGAGCAGTACTTC.